This TCR beta chain was obtained from a study of cytomegalovirus exposure and HLA in healthy donors. The method was immunoSEQ multiplex PCR; TCRdb's version includes in-frame clones alone and lacks a portion of them. Here the sample spans around 160,000 clones, 84% being singletons. The count of this clone is one. V lost 3 bases, J lost 4 bases, and 9 bases lay in between. This CDR3 is 13 amino acids long. Looked up from germline, CDR1 is MRHNA and CDR2 is SNTAGT. Donors came from a validation cohort of 90 to 150 subjects, distinct from the first 666-subject cohort. This clonotype originated in a young man in good health and CMV-seropositive. The sequenced sample consisted of PBMCs. The chain carries TRBV6-4 and TRBJ1-1; perhaps TRBD1 as D (5 bases). The chain's CDR3 is CASSDQGGTEAFF. In DNA, the CDR3 is TGTGCCAGCAGTGATCAGGGCGGCACTGAAGCTTTCTTT.